This T cell receptor (beta chain) was recovered during a study of response to subunit inactivated influenza vaccine. V lost 4 bases to trimming and J lost 3 bases, with 16 bases between them. Per the germline V gene, CDR1 is LNHDA and CDR2 is SQIVND (reference sequence). The CDR3 extends over 15 amino acids. TCRdb independently ran MiXCR on the RT-PCR reads; one entry per CDR3 protein. The sample shows under 950,000 distinct CDR3 sequences, 21% of them seen only once. Sequencing was performed on PBMCs from blood, taken less than 6 days after vaccination. The J gene is TRBJ2-7, the V gene TRBV19; D is unresolved. The receptor comes from a man in his fifties who received an inactivated influenza vaccine. This chain's CDR3 is CASSTYSPQRYEQYF. DNA for the CDR3: TGTGCCAGTAGTACCTATTCCCCACAGCGCTACGAGCAGTACTTC.